The 14 T cell receptor beta chains listed next were all sequenced from one sample in a study of low-dose radiotherapy and immunotherapy resistance in tumors. Time point in this sample: before trial treatment. With TRAV- and TRBV-specific primers, first-strand cDNA was made, covering the alpha and beta chains. A roughly 20-cycle PCR with a constant-region primer and V-primer adapter amplified TCRs. TCRdb analysed the reads with MiXCR anew, one entry per CDR3 protein. Of 80,000 to 90,000 distinct CDR3 sequences listed, roughly a sixth are singletons. The source material was PBMCs, sampled before treatment. These receptors came from a male donor with prostate cancer.

The chain uses TRBV11-2 and TRBJ2-7; 8 nucleotides match TRBD2. This CDR3 contains 15 residues. CDR1 SGHAT and CDR2 FQNNGV come from the germline V gene. The junction had 7 bases not matched to a gene; V was cut back by 0 bases and J by 6 bases. CDR3 loop: CASSLDGGARSEQYF. The CDR3 DNA reads as TGTGCCAGCAGCTTAGACGGGGGGGCCCGAAGCGAGCAGTACTTC.

Many counts were recorded for this clonotype. This chain links TRBV18 with TRBJ1-2, with D hard to call. The V and J ends lost 6 bases and 6 bases respectively, with 26 bases between them. Germline assignment: CDR1 KGHSH and CDR2 LQKENI. CDR3 length: 17 residues. This CDR3 is CASSPTNGLPLIDGYTF. In nucleotides, the CDR3 is TGTGCCAGCTCCCCAACCAACGGGTTACCTCTCATCGATGGCTACACCTTC.

This clonotype was detected ten times or more. The CDR3 spells CASGLGQTYNEQFF. CDR3 nucleotide sequence: TGTGCTAGTGGTTTGGGGCAGACATACAATGAGCAGTTCTTC. The J gene is TRBJ2-1, the V gene TRBV12-5; no definite D call. Germline lookup yields CDR1 LGHNT and CDR2 FRNRAP. V lost 1 base to trimming and J lost 4 bases, with 8 bases between them. The CDR3 contains 14 residues.

This clonotype has a count of ten or more. The chain uses TRBV19 and TRBJ2-2; tentatively, D is TRBD1 (6 bases). The V end was cut by 2 bases, the J end by 6 bases, with 7 bases between. CDR1 is LNHDA, CDR2 SQIVND, per germline (reference sequence). CDR3 length: 13 residues. CDR3 protein: CASSIQGPGELFF. In nucleotides, the CDR3 is TGTGCCAGTAGTATACAGGGGCCCGGGGAGCTGTTTTTT. The whole variable domain, remainder taken from reference TRBV19 and TRBJ2-2, is DGGITQSPKYLFRKEGQNVTLSCEQNLNHDAMYWYRQDPGQGLRLIYYSQIVNDFQKGDIAEGYSVSREKKESFPLTVTSAQKNPTAFYLCASSIQGPGELFFGEGSRLTVL.

This clonotype was observed at least ten times. V gene TRBV3-1 combines with J gene TRBJ1-5, with D possibly being TRBD1 (6 bases). The ends were cut back, 1 base at V and 2 bases at J, with 12 bases in the middle. This CDR3 region has 16 residues. From germline, CDR1 is LGHDT and CDR2 YNNKEL (reference sequence). CDR3 bases: TGTGCCAGCAGCCAAGTCGGGGGCCCTGGCAATCAGCCCCAGCATTTT. Translation: CASSQVGGPGNQPQHF.

This clonotype was seen many times. This sequence joins TRBV6-5 and TRBJ1-5; 10 nucleotides match TRBD1. CDR1 and CDR2 (germline): MNHEY, SVGAGI. The CDR3 extends over 15 amino acids. After removal of 6 bases from V and 4 bases from J, the junction contained 6 bases not matched to a gene. The CDR3 is CASSKTGGRNQPQHF. CDR3 nucleotide sequence: TGTGCCAGCAGCAAGACAGGGGGCAGGAATCAGCCCCAGCATTTT.

This clonotype was counted many times. V and J are TRBV3-1 and TRBJ1-5; D gene uncertain. Trimming pared 2 bases from V and 7 bases from J, leaving 6 bases between. CDR1 is LGHDT, CDR2 YNNKEL, per germline (reference sequence). This CDR3 contains 12 residues. The CDR3 here is CASSQLGQPQHF. The CDR3 region has the DNA TGTGCCAGCAGCCAACTAGGCCAGCCCCAGCATTTT.

This clonotype was found many times. V usage is TRBV10-3 and J usage is TRBJ1-2; maybe TRBD1 (5 bases). Germline V CDR1 and CDR2: ENHRY, SYGVKD. V lost 11 bases to trimming and J lost 3 bases, with 19 bases between them. CDR3 size: 14 residues. The CDR3 protein is CASARGGEDYGYTF. DNA of the CDR3: TGTGCCTCCGCCCGTGGGGGGGAGGACTATGGCTACACCTTC.

The chain carries TRBV4-2 and TRBJ2-2, with TRBD1 as a possible D gene (5 bases). With 1 base removed from V and 7 bases from J, the gap between germline ends came to 19 bases. Germline CDR1 and CDR2: LGHNA and YNFKEQ. The CDR3 totals 17 residues. The CDR3 is CASSQARLGRVRGELFF. The CDR3 region has the DNA TGTGCCAGCAGCCAAGCTCGTCTGGGCAGGGTGCGCGGGGAGCTGTTTTTT.

This clonotype has at least ten counts. The chain has TRBV11-2 and TRBJ2-1, with D unresolved. Germline CDR1 reads SGHAT; CDR2 reads FQNNGV. This CDR3 contains 14 residues. V was pared by 0 bases and J by 1 base, with 4 bases between. CDR3 loop: CASSLEGSYNEQFF. CDR3 sequence (DNA): TGTGCCAGCAGCTTAGAGGGTTCCTACAATGAGCAGTTCTTC. Combining the CDR3 with reference TRBV11-2 and TRBJ2-1 gives the whole variable domain EAGVAQSPRYKIIEKRQSVAFWCNPISGHATLYWYQQILGQGPKLLIQFQNNGVVDDSQLPKDRFSAERLKGVDSTLKIQPAKLEDSAVYLCASSLEGSYNEQFFGPGTRLTVL.

In its sample, this clonotype was seen many times. The V gene is TRBV9, the J gene TRBJ2-2; tentatively, D is TRBD2 (5 bases). Deletions cut 4 bases from V and 6 bases from J, with 10 bases between. The CDR3 runs 13 residues. Germline V gene lookup returns CDR1 SGDLS and CDR2 YYNGEE. CDR3 sequence reads: CASSSREPGELFF. In nucleotides, the CDR3 is TGTGCCAGCAGCTCGAGGGAACCCGGGGAGCTGTTTTTT. Supplemented by reference TRBV9 and TRBJ2-2, the full variable domain reads DSGVTQTPKHLITATGQRVTLRCSPRSGDLSVYWYQQSLDQGLQFLIQYYNGEERAKGNILERFSAQQFPDLHSELNLSSLELGDSALYFCASSSREPGELFFGEGSRLTVL.

The CDR3, as DNA: TGCGCCAGCAGTGAGTCGAGGAGCCTAGCGGGGCGAATCCAAGAGACCCAGTACTTC. Translation gives CASSESRSLAGRIQETQYF. The gene calls are TRBV10-2 and TRBJ2-5, with TRBD2 matching over 9 bases. The V and J ends lost 0 bases and 1 base, in that order; junction bases with no gene match: 12. The germline CDR1 and CDR2 sequences are WSHSY and SAAADI. This CDR3 region has 19 residues.

This clonotype was counted at least ten times. This chain connects TRBV18 to TRBJ2-7; 8 nucleotides line up with TRBD1. V was pared by 3 bases and J by 3 bases, with 7 bases of the junction left unmatched. CDR1 and CDR2 from the germline V gene are KGHSH and LQKENI. This CDR3 region has 15 residues. This CDR3 is CASSPGTGANYEQYF. The CDR3 DNA reads as TGTGCCAGCTCACCTGGGACAGGAGCTAACTACGAGCAGTACTTC.

This clonotype was seen many times. J is TRBJ1-5 and V is TRBV19; no reliable D call. CDR1 and CDR2 from the germline V gene are LNHDA and SQIVND (reference sequence). The CDR3 is 12 amino acids. V lost 7 bases, J lost 9 bases, and 13 bases lay in between. The chain's CDR3 is CASKAGFRPQHF. The CDR3 DNA sequence: TGTGCCAGTAAAGCCGGGTTCAGGCCCCAGCATTTT.